The table lists the clone carrying this T cell receptor (beta chain) with many counts. The antigen is unknown. With iRepertoire HTBI primers and Arm-PCR of CDR3 regions, TCR beta libraries were built. TCRdb re-analysed the multiplex PCR reads in MiXCR, keeping a single row per CDR3 protein. The sample shows 400,000 to 500,000 distinct CDR3 sequences, 14% of them seen only once. This sample stems from a study of regulatory T cells in long-lasting Graves disease. Study-wide results and limits: Comparison showed that persistent patients shared more public clonotypes (fewer than 3,000) than new patients (about 970). Thyroid tissue went unstudied; only peripheral blood was examined.

The time point denotes: newly diagnosed GD, antithyroid drugs for less than 3 months. RNA extracted from PBMCs served as the sequencing template. These records were also assigned to another study, of T cells in Graves' hyperthyroidism and ophthalmopathy.

The sequence was obtained from a woman aged 50 to 60 with Graves disease. This material consisted of peripheral blood mononuclear cells (PBMCs), taken at new diagnosis, from a patient treated with antithyroid drugs.

CDR3 nucleotides: TGTGCCAGCAGCCAAGAGGGTGGCTACACCTTC. Translated, it gives CASSQEGGYTF. The chain uses TRBV3-1 and TRBJ1-2, with D unresolved. Germline CDR1 is LGHDT and CDR2 is YNNKEL (reference sequence). CDR3 length equals 11 residues. Trimming pared 0 bases from V and 7 bases from J, leaving 3 bases between.